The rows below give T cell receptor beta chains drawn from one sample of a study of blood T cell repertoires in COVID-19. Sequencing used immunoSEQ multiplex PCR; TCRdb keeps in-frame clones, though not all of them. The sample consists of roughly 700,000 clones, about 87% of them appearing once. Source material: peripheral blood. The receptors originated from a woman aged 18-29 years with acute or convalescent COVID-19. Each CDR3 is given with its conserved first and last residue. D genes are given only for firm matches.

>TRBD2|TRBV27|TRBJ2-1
CATGRSSGGAGGQFF
TGTGCCACCGGCCGTTCTAGCGGGGGGGCCGGAGGGCAGTTCTTC
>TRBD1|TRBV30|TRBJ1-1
CACLGAVGGVEAFF
TGTGCCTGCCTGGGAGCGGTAGGGGGCGTGGAGGCTTTCTTT
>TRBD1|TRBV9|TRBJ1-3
CASKPTGGFGNTIYF
TGTGCCAGCAAACCGACAGGGGGCTTTGGAAACACCATATATTTT
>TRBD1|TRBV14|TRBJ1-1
CASSQVRGAEAFF
TGTGCCAGCAGCCAAGTCAGGGGGGCTGAAGCTTTCTTT
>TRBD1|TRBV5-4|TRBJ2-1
CASSTWTGDNEQFF
TGTGCCAGCAGCACATGGACAGGGGACAATGAGCAGTTCTTC
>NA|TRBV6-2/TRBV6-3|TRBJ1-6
CASSSINFNSPLHF
TGTGCCAGCAGTTCCATCAATTTTAATTCACCCCTCCACTTT
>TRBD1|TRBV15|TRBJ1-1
CATSGTGDQAFF
TGTGCCACCAGCGGGACAGGGGATCAAGCTTTCTTT
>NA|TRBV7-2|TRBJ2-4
CASSFVSTGTKNIQYF
TGTGCCAGCAGCTTTGTTTCGACGGGTACAAAAAACATTCAGTACTTC
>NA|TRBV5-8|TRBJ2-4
CASSHASGNKNIQYF
TGTGCCAGCAGTCACGCCTCAGGGAACAAAAACATTCAGTACTTC
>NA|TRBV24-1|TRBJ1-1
CATRRGTEAFF
TGTGCCACACGCAGGGGCACTGAAGCTTTCTTT
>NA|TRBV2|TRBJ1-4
CASTKTRSEKLFF
TGTGCCAGCACCAAAACGAGGAGTGAAAAACTGTTTTTT